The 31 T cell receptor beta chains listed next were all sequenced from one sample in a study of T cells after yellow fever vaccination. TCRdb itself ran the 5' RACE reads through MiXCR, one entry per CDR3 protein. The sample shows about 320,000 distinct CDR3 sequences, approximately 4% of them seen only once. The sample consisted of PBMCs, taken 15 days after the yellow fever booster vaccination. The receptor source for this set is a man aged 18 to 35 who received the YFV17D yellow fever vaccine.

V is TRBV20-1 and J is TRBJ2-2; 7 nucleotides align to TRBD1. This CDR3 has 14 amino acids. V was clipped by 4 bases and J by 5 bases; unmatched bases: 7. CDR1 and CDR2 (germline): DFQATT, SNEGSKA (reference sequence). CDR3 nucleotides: TGCAGTGCTACCCGACAGGGTATAACCGGGGAGCTGTTTTTT. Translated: CSATRQGITGELFF.

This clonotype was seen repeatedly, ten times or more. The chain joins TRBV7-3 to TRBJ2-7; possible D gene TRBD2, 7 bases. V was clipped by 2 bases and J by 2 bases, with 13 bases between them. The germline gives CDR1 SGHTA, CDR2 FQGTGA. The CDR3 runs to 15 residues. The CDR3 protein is CASSLEGGAPYEQYF. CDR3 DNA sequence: TGTGCCAGCAGCTTAGAGGGGGGGGCCCCCTACGAGCAGTACTTC. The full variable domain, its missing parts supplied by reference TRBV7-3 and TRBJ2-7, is GAGVSQTPSNKVTEKGKYVELRCDPISGHTALYWYRQSLGQGPEFLIYFQGTGAADDSGLPNDRFFAVRPEGSVSTLKIQRTERGDSAVYLCASSLEGGAPYEQYFGPGTRLTVT.

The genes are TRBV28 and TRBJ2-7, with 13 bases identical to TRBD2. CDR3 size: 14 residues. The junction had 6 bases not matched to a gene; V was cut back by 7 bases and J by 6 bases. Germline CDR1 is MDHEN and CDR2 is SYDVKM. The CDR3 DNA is TGTGCCAGCATTAGGACTAGCGGGGGTTTCGAGCAGTACGTC. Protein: CASIRTSGGFEQYV.

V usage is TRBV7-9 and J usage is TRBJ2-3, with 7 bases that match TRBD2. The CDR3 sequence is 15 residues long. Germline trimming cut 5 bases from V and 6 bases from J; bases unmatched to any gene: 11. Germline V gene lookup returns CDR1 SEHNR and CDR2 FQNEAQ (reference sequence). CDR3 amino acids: CASSPGTAGGDTQYF. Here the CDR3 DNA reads TGTGCCAGCAGCCCCGGGACTGCCGGGGGGGATACGCAGTATTTT.

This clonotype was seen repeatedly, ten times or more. DNA of the CDR3: TGCAGTGCTACTAACAGGCGGGGGGACAGCACAGATACGCAGTATTTT. The encoded protein is CSATNRRGDSTDTQYF. The chain carries TRBV20-1 and TRBJ2-3, with 8 bases that match TRBD2. Losses at the gene ends were 4 bases for V and 0 bases for J; bases not matched to a gene: 9. Looked up from germline, CDR1 is DFQATT and CDR2 is SNEGSKA (reference sequence). The CDR3 runs to 16 residues.

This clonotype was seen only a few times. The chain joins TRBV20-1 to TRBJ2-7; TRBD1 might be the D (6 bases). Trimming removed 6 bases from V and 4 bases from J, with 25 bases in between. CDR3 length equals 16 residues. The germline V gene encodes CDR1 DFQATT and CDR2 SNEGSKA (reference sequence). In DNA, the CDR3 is TGCAGTGCCGTGCCTCCCGGGACACGGAACAATTACGAGCAGTACGTC. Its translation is CSAVPPGTRNNYEQYV.

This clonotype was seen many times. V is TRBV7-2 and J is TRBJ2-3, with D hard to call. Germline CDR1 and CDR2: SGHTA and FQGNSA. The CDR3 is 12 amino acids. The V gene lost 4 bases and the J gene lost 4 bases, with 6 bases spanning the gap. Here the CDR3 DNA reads TGTGCCAGCAGCTCCCTTTCAGATACGCAGTATTTT. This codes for CASSSLSDTQYF.

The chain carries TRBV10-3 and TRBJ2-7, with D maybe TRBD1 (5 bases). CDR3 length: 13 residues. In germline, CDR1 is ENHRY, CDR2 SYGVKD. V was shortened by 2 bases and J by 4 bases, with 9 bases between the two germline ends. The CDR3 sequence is CAISEQQVYEQYF. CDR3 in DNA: TGTGCCATCAGTGAGCAACAGGTATACGAGCAGTACTTC.

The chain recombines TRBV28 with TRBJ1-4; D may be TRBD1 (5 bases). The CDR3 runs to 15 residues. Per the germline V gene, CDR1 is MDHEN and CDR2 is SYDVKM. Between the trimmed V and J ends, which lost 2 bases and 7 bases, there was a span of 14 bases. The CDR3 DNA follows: TGTGCCAGCAGTTTAGTCGGGGGATCGACTGAAAAACTGTTTTTT. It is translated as CASSLVGGSTEKLFF.

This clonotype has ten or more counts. Here the CDR3 DNA reads TGTGCCAGCAGTGTAAGGCAATCCGGGGCCAACGTCCTGACTTTC. As protein: CASSVRQSGANVLTF. This chain joins TRBV6-6 and TRBJ2-6; D call uncertain. Trimming cost V 5 bases and J 4 bases, with 12 bases left between them. Per germline, CDR1 MNHNY and CDR2 SVGAGI (reference sequence). This CDR3 contains 15 residues.

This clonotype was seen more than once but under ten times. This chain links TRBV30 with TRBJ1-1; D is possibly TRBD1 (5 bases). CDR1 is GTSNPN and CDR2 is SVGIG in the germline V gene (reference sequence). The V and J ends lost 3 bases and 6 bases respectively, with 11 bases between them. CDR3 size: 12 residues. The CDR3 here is CAWSPGTPEAFF. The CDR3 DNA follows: TGTGCCTGGAGCCCCGGGACCCCTGAAGCTTTCTTT. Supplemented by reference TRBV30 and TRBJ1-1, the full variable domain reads SQTIHQWPATLVQPVGSPLSLECTVEGTSNPNLYWYRQAAGRGLQLLFYSVGIGQISSEVPQNLSASRPQDRQFILSSKKLLLSDSGFYLCAWSPGTPEAFFGQGTRLTVV.

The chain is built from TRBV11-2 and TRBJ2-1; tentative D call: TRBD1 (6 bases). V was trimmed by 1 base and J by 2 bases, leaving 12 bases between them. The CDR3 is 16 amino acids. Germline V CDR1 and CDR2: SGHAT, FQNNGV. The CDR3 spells CASSLVSGAPYNEQFF. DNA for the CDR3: TGTGCCAGCAGCTTAGTATCAGGGGCGCCCTACAATGAGCAGTTCTTC.

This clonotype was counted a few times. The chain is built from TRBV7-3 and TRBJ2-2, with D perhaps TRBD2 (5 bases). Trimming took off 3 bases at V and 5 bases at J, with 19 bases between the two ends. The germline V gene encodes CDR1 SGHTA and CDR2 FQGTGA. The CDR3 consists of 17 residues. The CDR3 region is CASSFSPGSLGTGELFF. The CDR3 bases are TGTGCCAGCAGCTTCAGCCCGGGAAGCTTGGGGACCGGGGAGCTGTTTTTT.

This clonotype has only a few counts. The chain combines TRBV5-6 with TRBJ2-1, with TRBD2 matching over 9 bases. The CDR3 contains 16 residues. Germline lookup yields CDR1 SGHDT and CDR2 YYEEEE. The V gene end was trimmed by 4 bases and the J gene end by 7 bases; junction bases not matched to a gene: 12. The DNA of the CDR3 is TGTGCCAGCAGCCCCCGCGGAGCGGGGGGCCGTAATGAGCAGTTCTTC. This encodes CASSPRGAGGRNEQFF.

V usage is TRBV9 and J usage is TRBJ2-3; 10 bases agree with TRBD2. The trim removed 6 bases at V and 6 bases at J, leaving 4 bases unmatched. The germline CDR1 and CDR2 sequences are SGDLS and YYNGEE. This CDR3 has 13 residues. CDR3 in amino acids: CASNTSGVDTQYF. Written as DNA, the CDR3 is TGTGCCAGCAACACTAGCGGGGTGGATACGCAGTATTTT.

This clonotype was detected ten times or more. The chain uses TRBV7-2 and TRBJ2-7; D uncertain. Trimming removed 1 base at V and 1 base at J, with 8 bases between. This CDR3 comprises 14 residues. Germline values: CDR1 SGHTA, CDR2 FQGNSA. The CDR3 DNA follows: TGTGCCAGCAGCTTAGGGGCAGGATCCTACGAGCAGTACGTC. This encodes CASSLGAGSYEQYV.

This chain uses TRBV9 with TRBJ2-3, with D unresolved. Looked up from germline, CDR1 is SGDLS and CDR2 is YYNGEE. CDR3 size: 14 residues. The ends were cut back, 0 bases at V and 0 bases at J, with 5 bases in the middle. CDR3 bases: TGTGCCAGCAGCGTAGCTGGGAGCACAGATACGCAGTATTTT. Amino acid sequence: CASSVAGSTDTQYF.

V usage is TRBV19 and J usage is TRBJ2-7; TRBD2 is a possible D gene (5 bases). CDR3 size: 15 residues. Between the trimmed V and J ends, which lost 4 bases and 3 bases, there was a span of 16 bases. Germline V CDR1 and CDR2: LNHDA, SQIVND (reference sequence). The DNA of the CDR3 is TGTGCCAGTAGTACCCCCCGGGGAGTGGGCTACGAGCAGTACTTC. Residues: CASSTPRGVGYEQYF.

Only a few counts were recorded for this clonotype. DNA of the CDR3: TGCAGCGTTGGAGCCGGACAGGGGGGTTCTGGAAACACCATATATTTT. Translating it yields CSVGAGQGGSGNTIYF. The V gene is TRBV29-1, the J gene TRBJ1-3; TRBD1 matches at 10 bases. J gave up 1 base and V 4 bases, and 7 bases lay outside the gene matches. Germline loops: CDR1 SQVTM, CDR2 ANQGSEA. The CDR3 totals 16 residues.

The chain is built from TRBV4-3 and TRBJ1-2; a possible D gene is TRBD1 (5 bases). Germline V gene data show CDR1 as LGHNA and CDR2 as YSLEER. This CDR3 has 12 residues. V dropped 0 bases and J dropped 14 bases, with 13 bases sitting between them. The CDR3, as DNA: TGCGCCAGCAGCCAAGAAACAGGACAACCGACCTTC. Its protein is CASSQETGQPTF.

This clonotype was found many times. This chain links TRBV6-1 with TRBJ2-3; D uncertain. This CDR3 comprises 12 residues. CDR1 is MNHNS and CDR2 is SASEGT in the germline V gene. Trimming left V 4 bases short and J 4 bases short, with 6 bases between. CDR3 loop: CASSAPADTQYF. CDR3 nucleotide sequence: TGTGCCAGCAGTGCCCCGGCAGATACGCAGTATTTT.

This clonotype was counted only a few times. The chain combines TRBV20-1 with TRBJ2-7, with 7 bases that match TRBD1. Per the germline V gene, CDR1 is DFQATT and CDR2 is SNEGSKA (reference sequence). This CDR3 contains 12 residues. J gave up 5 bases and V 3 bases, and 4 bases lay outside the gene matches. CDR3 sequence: CSARGTDHEQYF. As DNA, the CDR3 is TGCAGTGCTAGGGGGACAGACCACGAGCAGTACTTC.

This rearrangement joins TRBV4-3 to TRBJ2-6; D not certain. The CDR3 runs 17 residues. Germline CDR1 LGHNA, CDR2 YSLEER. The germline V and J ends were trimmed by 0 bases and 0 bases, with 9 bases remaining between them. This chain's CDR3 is CASSQDLVGSGANVLTF. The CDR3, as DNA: TGCGCCAGCAGCCAAGATCTCGTGGGCTCTGGGGCCAACGTCCTGACTTTC.

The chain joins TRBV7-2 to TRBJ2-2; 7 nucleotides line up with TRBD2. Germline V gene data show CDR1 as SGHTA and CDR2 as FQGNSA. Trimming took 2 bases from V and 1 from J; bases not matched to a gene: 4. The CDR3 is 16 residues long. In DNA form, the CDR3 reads TGTGCCAGCAGCTTATTCCGCGGGGGGAACACCGGGGAGCTGTTTTTT. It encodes CASSLFRGGNTGELFF.

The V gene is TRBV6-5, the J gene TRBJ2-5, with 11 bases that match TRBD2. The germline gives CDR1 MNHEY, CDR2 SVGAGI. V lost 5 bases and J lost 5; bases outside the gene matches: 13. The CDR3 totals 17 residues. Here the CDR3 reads CASSTSSGGIFLETQYF. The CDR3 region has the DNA TGTGCCAGCAGTACCTCTAGCGGGGGGATCTTCTTGGAGACCCAGTACTTC.

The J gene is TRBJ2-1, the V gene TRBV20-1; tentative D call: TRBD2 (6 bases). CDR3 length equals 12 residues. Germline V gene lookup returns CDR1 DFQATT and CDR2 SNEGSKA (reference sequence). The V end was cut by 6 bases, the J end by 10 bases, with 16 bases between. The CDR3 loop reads CSAGSTSLEQFF. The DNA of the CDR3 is TGCAGTGCGGGGAGCACTAGCCTCGAGCAGTTCTTC.

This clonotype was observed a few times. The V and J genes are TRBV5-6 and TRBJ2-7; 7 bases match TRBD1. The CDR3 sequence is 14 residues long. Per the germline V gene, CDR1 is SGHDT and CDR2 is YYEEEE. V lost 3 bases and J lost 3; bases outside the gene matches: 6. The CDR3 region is CASSWWGQSYEQYF. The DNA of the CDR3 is TGTGCCAGCAGCTGGTGGGGACAGAGCTACGAGCAGTACTTC.

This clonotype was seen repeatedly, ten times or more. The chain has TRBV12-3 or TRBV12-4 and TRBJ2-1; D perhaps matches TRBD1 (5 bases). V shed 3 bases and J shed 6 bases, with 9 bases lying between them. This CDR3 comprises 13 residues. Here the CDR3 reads CASSFRQFNEQFF. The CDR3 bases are TGTGCCAGCAGTTTTCGACAGTTCAATGAGCAGTTCTTC.

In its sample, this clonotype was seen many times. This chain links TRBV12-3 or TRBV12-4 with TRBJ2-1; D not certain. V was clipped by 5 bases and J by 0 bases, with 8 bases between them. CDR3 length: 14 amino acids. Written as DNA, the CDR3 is TGTGCCAGCAGTAACTTGAGCTCCTACAATGAGCAGTTCTTC. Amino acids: CASSNLSSYNEQFF.

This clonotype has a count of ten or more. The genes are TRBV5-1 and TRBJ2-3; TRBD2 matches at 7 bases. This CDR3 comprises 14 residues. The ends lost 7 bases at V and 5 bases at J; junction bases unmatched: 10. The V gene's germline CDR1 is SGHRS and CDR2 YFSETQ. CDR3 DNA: TGCGCCAGCCGGACTAGGTTCTCGCAAGATACGCAGTATTTT. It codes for CASRTRFSQDTQYF.

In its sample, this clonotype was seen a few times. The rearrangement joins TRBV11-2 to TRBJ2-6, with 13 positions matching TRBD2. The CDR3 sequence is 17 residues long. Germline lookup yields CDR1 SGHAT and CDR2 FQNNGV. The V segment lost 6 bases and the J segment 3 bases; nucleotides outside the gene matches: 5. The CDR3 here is CASRTSGGAFGANVLTF. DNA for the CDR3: TGTGCCAGCAGAACTAGCGGGGGGGCCTTTGGGGCCAACGTCCTGACTTTC.